This record looks at one T cell receptor beta chain sequence and its context. The data originate from a study of cytomegalovirus exposure and HLA in healthy donors. For the study at large: Of some 410 genotyped donors, 75% to 90% grouped in the Caucasian-associated ancestry cluster.

PCR employed 60 Vbeta and 13 Jbeta primers. Here immunoSEQ multiplex PCR was the method, and the copy in TCRdb shows in-frame clones only, minus some. Its table records approximately 80,000 clones. The V end lost 2 bases, the J end lost 0 bases, and 8 bases lay between the germline ends. Germline CDR1 and CDR2: SGDLS and YYNGEE. The length of the CDR3 is 15 residues. V gene TRBV9 combines with J gene TRBJ2-2; D is unresolved. The sample consisted of PBMCs. The clonotype originates from a young man in good health and CMV-seropositive. The CDR3 sequence: CASSVRQTNTGELFF. In nucleotides, the CDR3 is TGTGCCAGCAGCGTTCGCCAGACGAACACCGGGGAGCTGTTTTTT. The full variable domain, rest sourced from reference TRBV9 and TRBJ2-2, is DSGVTQTPKHLITATGQRVTLRCSPRSGDLSVYWYQQSLDQGLQFLIQYYNGEERAKGNILERFSAQQFPDLHSELNLSSLELGDSALYFCASSVRQTNTGELFFGEGSRLTVL.